The clone carrying this TCR beta chain was counted a few times. Its antigen is unidentified. CDR3 length equals 15 residues. CDR1 SGHAT and CDR2 FQNNGV come from the germline V gene. Trimming removed 5 bases from V and 0 bases from J; junction bases left unmatched: 6. Time point in this sample: sample taken at primary tumor resection. In each case, whole RNA from tumor, nontumor lung or frozen PBMC was sequenced unsorted. TCRdb reprocessed the 5' RACE reads via MiXCR and lists one record per CDR3 protein. The sample lists about 38,000 distinct CDR3 sequences, roughly 7.4% occurring once. The data derive from a study of spatial heterogeneity in lung cancer. Study observations and caveats: Ubiquitous expanded tumor TCRs showed up in blood more at resection than follow-up.

This chain joins TRBV11-2 and TRBJ2-5; TRBD2 agrees at 7 bases. Sequences were derived from PBMCs, sampled at surgery. The source of this sequence is a male donor with early-stage non-small cell lung cancer. CDR3 DNA sequence: TGTGCCAGCAGCCCAGGGACTACGTACCAAGAGACCCAGTACTTC. This gives the protein CASSPGTTYQETQYF. The full variable domain, in which reference TRBV11-2 and TRBJ2-5 provide the parts outside the CDR3, is EAGVAQSPRYKIIEKRQSVAFWCNPISGHATLYWYQQILGQGPKLLIQFQNNGVVDDSQLPKDRFSAERLKGVDSTLKIQPAKLEDSAVYLCASSPGTTYQETQYFGPGTRLLVL.